These T cell receptor beta chains were read from a single sample in a study of PD-L1 blockade in urothelial cancer. Method: immunoSEQ multiplex PCR; TCRdb's copy keeps in-frame clones and lacks some. Of approximately 80,000 clones listed, 82% are singletons. Source: PBMCs, taken around atezolizumab (anti-PD-L1) treatment. Receptors originate from a man aged 65-85 years with urothelial cancer. CDR3s include the opening cysteine and the closing phenylalanine or tryptophan. D genes are given only for firm matches. Where a row states a size, it is once, few, many or the class of an expanded clone; other rows omit it.

TRBD1,once,TRBJ2-7,TRBV19,TGTGCCAGTAGTATTTCAGGGGGCTTTTCCCACGAGCAGTACTTC,CASSISGGFSHEQYF
TRBD2,NA,TRBJ2-1,TRBV7-2,TGTGCCAGCAGCACGAGCGGGGTTGTCAATGAGCAGTTCTTC,CASSTSGVVNEQFF
NA,NA,TRBJ1-6,TRBV28,TGTGCCAGCAGTTCCCCATTGAACAGGGACGGTACACCCCTCCACTTT,CASSSPLNRDGTPLHF
TRBD1,NA,TRBJ2-2,TRBV6-5,TGTGCCAGCAGTTACGCGGCGACAGGGTCTACCGGGGAGCTGTTTTTT,CASSYAATGSTGELFF
NA,NA,TRBJ2-7,TRBV7-9,TGTGCCAGCAGCTTCCTTGAAGGGGCGATGGGGCTAAGGCGCTACGAGCAGTACTTC,CASSFLEGAMGLRRYEQYF
TRBD2,NA,TRBJ2-2,TRBV4-1,TGCGCCAGCAGCCGAAGCCCGGGACTAGCGGGAGGGCAGAGCGGGGAGCTGTTTTTT,CASSRSPGLAGGQSGELFF
NA,once,TRBJ1-2,TRBV10-3,TGTGCCATCAGTCTACAGGAGTTGCTCGGCTACACCTTC,CAISLQELLGYTF
TRBD1,NA,TRBJ1-1,TRBV5-4,TGTGCCAGCAGCTTACCGGGACAGAGGAACACTGAAGCTTTCTTT,CASSLPGQRNTEAFF
TRBD2,NA,TRBJ2-1,TRBV6-4,TGTGCCAGCACCCCCGACCCTAGCGGGATCAACGAGCAGTTCTTC,CASTPDPSGINEQFF
NA,NA,TRBJ1-4,TRBV6-6,TGTGCCAGCAGTGACATTCAGGCGAATGAAAAACTGTTTTTT,CASSDIQANEKLFF
TRBD1,NA,TRBJ2-3,TRBV7-8,TGTGCCAGCAGCTTAACAGGGGGCACGCAGTATTTT,CASSLTGGTQYF
NA,many,TRBJ1-4,TRBV2,TGTGCCAGCAGCGACTTGGACATTAATGAAAAACTGTTTTTT,CASSDLDINEKLFF
NA,many,TRBJ2-1,TRBV7-3,TGTGCCAGCAGCTTAGGGCTAACTTTTGATGAGCAGTTCTTC,CASSLGLTFDEQFF
TRBD2,NA,TRBJ2-1,TRBV7-2,TGTGCCAGCAGCACAAGCGGGAGGGCCCTCAATGAGCAGTTCTTC,CASSTSGRALNEQFF
NA,NA,TRBJ2-7,TRBV11-2,TGTGCCAGCAGCTTAGGACAGTCCTACGAGCAGTACTTC,CASSLGQSYEQYF
NA,NA,TRBJ2-2,TRBV19,TGTGCCAGTAGTATTAGCGGAGCGAACACCGGGGAGCTGTTTTTT,CASSISGANTGELFF
NA,NA,TRBJ1-1,TRBV7-3,TGTGCCAGCAGCTTAGGCGGGGTTGAGAACACTGAAGCTTTCTTT,CASSLGGVENTEAFF
NA,once,TRBJ2-1,TRBV11-3,TGTGCCAGCAGCTTAGTGTCCCTAGCCTTCGGGGCCTACAATGAGCAGTTCTTC,CASSLVSLAFGAYNEQFF
TRBD1,NA,TRBJ2-5,TRBV6-1,TGTGCCAGCGGAAGGACAGGGGAAATGGAGACCCAGTACTTC,CASGRTGEMETQYF
NA,NA,TRBJ1-6,TRBV6-5,TGTGCCAGCAGTTACTTAAATTCACCCCTCCACTTT,CASSYLNSPLHF
TRBD2,NA,TRBJ2-1,TRBV7-8,TGTGCCAGCAGCTTAGGGGGACTAGCGAACGAGCAGTTCTTC,CASSLGGLANEQFF
NA,NA,TRBJ2-7,TRBV29-1,TGCAGCGTTGTATCTATCTCCTACGAGCAGTACTTC,CSVVSISYEQYF
TRBD2,once,TRBJ2-5,TRBV7-3,TGTGCCAGCAGCTTAGGGGGGGGTCCCCAAGAGACCCAGTACTTC,CASSLGGGPQETQYF
NA,NA,TRBJ2-2,TRBV10-3,TGTGCCATCAGTGAGTCGTCTGGGCGGGGGCTTCGAGATGGCGGGGAGCTGTTTTTT,CAISESSGRGLRDGGELFF
TRBD1,NA,TRBJ2-6,TRBV19,TGTGCCACCGGGACAGTCGACTCTGGGGCCAACGTCCTGACTTTC,CATGTVDSGANVLTF
TRBD2,NA,TRBJ2-7,TRBV7-3,TGTGCCAGCAGCCCTTCGTCTAGCGGGGGATCCTACGAGCAGTACTTC,CASSPSSSGGSYEQYF
TRBD1,NA,TRBJ2-5,TRBV2,TGTGCCGCAGGGGGCGTCCGAGAGACCCAGTACTTC,CAAGGVRETQYF
NA,NA,TRBJ1-1,TRBV5-1,TGCGCCAGCAGCGAAGGGGATAACACTGAAGCTTTCTTT,CASSEGDNTEAFF
NA,NA,TRBJ1-4,TRBV19,TGTGCCAGTAGCGGGGGGGGAAATGAAAAACTGTTTTTT,CASSGGGNEKLFF
TRBD1,NA,TRBJ1-3,TRBV11-2,TGTGCCAGCAGCTTAGGACAGGGTGGAAACACCATATATTTT,CASSLGQGGNTIYF
NA,NA,TRBJ2-3,TRBV6-5,TGTGCCAGTCAGGGGGAGGGCACAGATACGCAGTATTTT,CASQGEGTDTQYF
NA,few,TRBJ1-2,TRBV18,TGTGCCAGCTCACCACCGGGCAGGAACTATGGCTACACCTTC,CASSPPGRNYGYTF
NA,few,TRBJ1-1,TRBV6-5,TGTGCCAGCAGTTCGACACGGTGGGACACTGAAGCTTTCTTT,CASSSTRWDTEAFF
TRBD1,NA,TRBJ2-7,TRBV6-5,TGTGCCAGCAAGACCGGGACAGGGCCCTACGAGCAGTACTTC,CASKTGTGPYEQYF
NA,NA,TRBJ2-3,TRBV19,TGTGCCAGTACCATCGGGGACTTCTCGCACACAGATACGCAGTATTTT,CASTIGDFSHTDTQYF
NA,NA,TRBJ2-1,TRBV6-6,TGTGCCAGCAGACCCAGCGGGTCCTCCTACAATGAGCAGTTCTTC,CASRPSGSSYNEQFF
TRBD2,NA,TRBJ2-1,TRBV19,TGTGCCAGTAGGCCGTCTATAGCGGGGGGGTACAATGAGCAGTTCTTC,CASRPSIAGGYNEQFF
TRBD1,NA,TRBJ1-5,TRBV9,TGTGCCAGCAGCGTAGGGAATCGGGACAGGGTAGAGAATCAGCCCCAGCATTTT,CASSVGNRDRVENQPQHF
TRBD1,NA,TRBJ1-6,TRBV5-1,TGCGCCAGCGGACAGGGAAACAATTCACCCCTCCACTTT,CASGQGNNSPLHF
TRBD1,NA,TRBJ1-2,TRBV6-1,TGTGCCAGCAGTGAAGATCGGACAGGGGTTGGGGGGGCGTATGGCTACACCTTC,CASSEDRTGVGGAYGYTF
TRBD1,NA,TRBJ2-2,TRBV27,TGTGCCAGCAGTGTCGGGACAGGGCACGGGGAGCTGTTTTTT,CASSVGTGHGELFF
NA,NA,TRBJ1-1,TRBV6-5,TGTGCCAGCAGTTTAACACGGAACACTGAAGCTTTCTTT,CASSLTRNTEAFF
NA,NA,TRBJ2-2,TRBV27,TGTGCCAGCAGACAAACAGGGACGGCGAACACCGGGGAGCTGTTTTTT,CASRQTGTANTGELFF
TRBD2,NA,TRBJ2-5,TRBV11-2,TGTGCCAGCAGCTCCGAGCGGGGGATTCAAGAGACCCAGTACTTC,CASSSERGIQETQYF
NA,once,TRBJ2-7,TRBV10-1,TGCGCCAGCAGCCGGGACAACTCCTACGAGCAGTACTTC,CASSRDNSYEQYF
NA,NA,TRBJ2-3,TRBV30,TGTGCCTGGAGTGCCCGAGATACGCAGTATTTT,CAWSARDTQYF
NA,NA,TRBJ2-6,TRBV7-2,TGTGCCAGCACCTCGTCTGTCTCTGGGGCCAACGTCCTGACTTTC,CASTSSVSGANVLTF
TRBD1,once,TRBJ1-2,TRBV4-3,TGCGCCAGCAGCCAAGATAGGCGGACAGGGTTTTATGGCTACACCTTC,CASSQDRRTGFYGYTF
TRBD1,once,TRBJ1-3,TRBV11-2,TGTGCCAGCAGACGACAGGGGACTACTGGAAACACCATATATTTT,CASRRQGTTGNTIYF